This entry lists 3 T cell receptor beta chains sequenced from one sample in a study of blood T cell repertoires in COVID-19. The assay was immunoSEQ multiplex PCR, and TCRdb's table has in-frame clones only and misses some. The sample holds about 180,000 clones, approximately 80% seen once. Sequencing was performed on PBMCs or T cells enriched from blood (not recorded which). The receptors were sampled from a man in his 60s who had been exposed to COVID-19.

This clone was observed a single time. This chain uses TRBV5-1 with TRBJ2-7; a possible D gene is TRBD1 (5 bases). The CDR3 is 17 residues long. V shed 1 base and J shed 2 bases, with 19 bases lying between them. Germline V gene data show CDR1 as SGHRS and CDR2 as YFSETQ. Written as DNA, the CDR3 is TGCGCCAGCAGCTTGTTAGGAGTTTTGTCAGGGACCTACGAGCAGTACTTC. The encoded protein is CASSLLGVLSGTYEQYF.

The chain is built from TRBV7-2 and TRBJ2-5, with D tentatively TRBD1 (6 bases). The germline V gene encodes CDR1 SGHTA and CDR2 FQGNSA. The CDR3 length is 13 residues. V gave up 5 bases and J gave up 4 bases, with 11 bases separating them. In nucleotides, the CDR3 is TGTGCCAGCAGCCCAAGGGGGTTAGAGACCCAGTACTTC. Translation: CASSPRGLETQYF.

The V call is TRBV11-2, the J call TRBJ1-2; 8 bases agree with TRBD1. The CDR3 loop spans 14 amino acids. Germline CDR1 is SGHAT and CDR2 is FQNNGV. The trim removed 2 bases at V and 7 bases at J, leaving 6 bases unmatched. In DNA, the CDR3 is TGTGCCAGCAGCTTATTGCAGGGGGCCGGTGGCTACACCTTC. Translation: CASSLLQGAGGYTF.